The T cell receptor beta chain under discussion was sequenced for a study of blood T cell repertoires in COVID-19. Study background: Collection of acute and convalescent COVID-19 samples took place in the United States, Italy and Spain. T cells, B-cell-depleted T cells, or PBMCs provided the cDNA or gDNA that served as material.

The authors' processing: Amplified reference gene primers provided the basis for estimating nucleated cell counts. Here immunoSEQ multiplex PCR was the method, and the copy in TCRdb shows in-frame clones only, minus some. The D gene and trimming were derived from the DNA, and the V and J assignments and clone size from that table. The table has tens of thousands of clones, nearly 90% seen once. This CDR3 is 15 amino acids long. Germline assignment: CDR1 SGHAT and CDR2 FQNNGV. J lost 4 bases, V lost 1 base, and 5 bases had no gene match. This chain uses TRBV11-2 with TRBJ1-1, with 8 bases lining up with TRBD1. The receptor's source is a man aged 60 to 75 with acute or convalescent COVID-19. The sample was peripheral blood. CDR3 sequence reads: CASSLVQDRVTEAFF. The CDR3 DNA reads as TGTGCCAGCAGCTTAGTTCAGGACAGGGTCACTGAAGCTTTCTTT.